This TCR beta chain was sequenced during a study of T cell repertoires in cytomegalovirus infection. Across the study: The authors used CMV epitopes that were HLA-C-restricted (recently identified) and HLA-B-restricted (well studied). Public TCR beta signatures marked donors with CMV infection and the matching HLA. General study findings and limits: It was HLA-C-restricted CMV-specific TCR beta clonotypes that dominated the response ex vivo.

The germline CDR1 and CDR2 sequences are LNHNV and YYDKDF (reference sequence). The length of the CDR3 is 14 residues. Trimming removed 6 bases from V and 6 bases from J; junction bases left unmatched: 7. TCRdb processed the reads anew with MiXCR; each CDR3 protein has one entry. The sample carries about 220,000 distinct CDR3 sequences, roughly 34% recorded once. About this clonotype itself: Its antigen is currently unknown.

The genes are TRBV15 and TRBJ2-7, with TRBD2 matching 11 bases. Specimen: CD8+ T cells from cultured PBMCs, collected from culture after CMV antigen stimulation. This TCR was sampled from a human donor in good health (CMV status not recorded). Some clones in this sample may be carry-over from other donors' samples. The CDR3 loop reads CATSLTSGEIEQYF. The CDR3 coding sequence is TGTGCCACCAGTCTGACTAGCGGGGAGATCGAGCAGTACTTC.